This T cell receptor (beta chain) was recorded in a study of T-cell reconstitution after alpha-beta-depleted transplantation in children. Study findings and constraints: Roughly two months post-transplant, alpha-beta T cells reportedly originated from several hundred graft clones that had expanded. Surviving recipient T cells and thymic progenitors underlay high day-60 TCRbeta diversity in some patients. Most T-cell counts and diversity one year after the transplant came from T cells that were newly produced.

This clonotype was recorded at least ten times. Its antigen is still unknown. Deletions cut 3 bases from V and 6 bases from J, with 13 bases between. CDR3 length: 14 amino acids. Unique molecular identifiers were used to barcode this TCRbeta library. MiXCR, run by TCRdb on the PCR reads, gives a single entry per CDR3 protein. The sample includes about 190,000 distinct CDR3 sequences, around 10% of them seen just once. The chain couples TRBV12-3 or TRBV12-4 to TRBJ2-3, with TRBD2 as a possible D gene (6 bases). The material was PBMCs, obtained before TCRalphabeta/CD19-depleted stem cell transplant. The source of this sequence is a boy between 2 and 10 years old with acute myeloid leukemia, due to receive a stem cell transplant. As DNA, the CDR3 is TGTGCCAGCAGTTTTGGGCTAGCGAGGGATACGCAGTATTTT. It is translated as CASSFGLARDTQYF.